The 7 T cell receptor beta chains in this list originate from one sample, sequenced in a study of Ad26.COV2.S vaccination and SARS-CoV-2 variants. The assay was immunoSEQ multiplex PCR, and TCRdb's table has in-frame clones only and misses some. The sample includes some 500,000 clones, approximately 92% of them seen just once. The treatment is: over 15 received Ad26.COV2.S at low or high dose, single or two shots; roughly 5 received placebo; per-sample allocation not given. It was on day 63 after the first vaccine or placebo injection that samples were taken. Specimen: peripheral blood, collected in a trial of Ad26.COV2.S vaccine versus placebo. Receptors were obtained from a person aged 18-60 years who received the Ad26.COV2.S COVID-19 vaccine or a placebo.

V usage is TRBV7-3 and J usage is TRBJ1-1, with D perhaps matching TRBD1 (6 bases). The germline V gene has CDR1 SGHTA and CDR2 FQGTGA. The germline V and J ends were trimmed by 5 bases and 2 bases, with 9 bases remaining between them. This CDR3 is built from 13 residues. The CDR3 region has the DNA TGTGCCAGCAGCATCAGGGGTAACACTGAAGCTTTCTTT. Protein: CASSIRGNTEAFF.

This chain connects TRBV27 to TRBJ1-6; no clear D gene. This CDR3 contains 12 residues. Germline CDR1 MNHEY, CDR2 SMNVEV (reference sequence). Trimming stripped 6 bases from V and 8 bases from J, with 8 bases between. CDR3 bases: TGTGCCAGCAGGGGGTTGGATTCACCCCTCCACTTT. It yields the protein CASRGLDSPLHF.

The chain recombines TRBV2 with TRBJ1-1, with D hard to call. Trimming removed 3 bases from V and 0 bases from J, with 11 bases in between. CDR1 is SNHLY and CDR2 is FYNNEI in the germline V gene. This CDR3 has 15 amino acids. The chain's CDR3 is CASSEPPGMNTEAFF. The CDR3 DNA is TGTGCCAGCAGTGAGCCCCCAGGTATGAACACTGAAGCTTTCTTT.

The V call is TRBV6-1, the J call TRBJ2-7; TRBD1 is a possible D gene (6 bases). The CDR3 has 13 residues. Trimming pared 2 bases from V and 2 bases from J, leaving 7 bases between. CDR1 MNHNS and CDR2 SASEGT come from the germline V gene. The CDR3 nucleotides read TGTGCCAGCAGTGAACACAGGGCCTACGAGCAGTACGTC. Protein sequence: CASSEHRAYEQYV.

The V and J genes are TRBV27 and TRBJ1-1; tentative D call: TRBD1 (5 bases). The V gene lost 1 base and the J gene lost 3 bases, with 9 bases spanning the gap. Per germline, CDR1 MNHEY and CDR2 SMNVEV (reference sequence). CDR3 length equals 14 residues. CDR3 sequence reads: CASSLYGAHTEAFF. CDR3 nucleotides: TGTGCCAGCAGTTTATACGGGGCGCACACTGAAGCTTTCTTT.

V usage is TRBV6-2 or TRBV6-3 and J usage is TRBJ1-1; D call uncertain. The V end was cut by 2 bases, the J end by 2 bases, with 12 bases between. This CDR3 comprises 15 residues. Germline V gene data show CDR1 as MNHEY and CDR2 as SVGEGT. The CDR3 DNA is TGTGCCAGCAGTTACGCCAGTTCAAGTAACACTGAAGCTTTCTTT. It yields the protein CASSYASSSNTEAFF.

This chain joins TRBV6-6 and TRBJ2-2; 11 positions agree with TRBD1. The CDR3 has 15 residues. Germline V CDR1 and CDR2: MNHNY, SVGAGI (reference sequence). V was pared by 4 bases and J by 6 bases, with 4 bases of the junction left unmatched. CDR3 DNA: TGTGCCAGCAGTTGGACAGGGGGCAAAGCCGGGGAGCTGTTTTTT. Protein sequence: CASSWTGGKAGELFF.